Each of the 5 T cell receptor beta chains below was sequenced from the same sample in a study of blood T cells in healthy people across ages (dated by TCRdb to the mid-2010s). Library generation was performed with 5' RACE. TCRdb shows the sequencer as Illumina HiSeq 2500. A second PCR of about 6 to 11 cycles was performed with a sample-barcoded 5' primer and a J-beta primer mix. The raw public reads went through TCRdb reprocessing: fastp at Q25, MiXCR clone calling, in-frame beta chains kept. Every CDR3 protein is listed once, alongside the most common genes and DNA of its rows. Present in this sample are some 1 million distinct CDR3 sequences, more than 40% of which were seen just once. The ten largest clonotypes hold around 18% of the sample. The specimen sequenced was blood. The receptors originated from a woman in her sixties in good health.

The DNA of the CDR3 is TGCAGCGTGGGCGCCGGGACAGTCCTACGGAAGCAGTACTTC. It translates to CSVGAGTVLRKQYF. The V gene is TRBV29-1, the J gene TRBJ2-7; 7 positions match TRBD1. Per germline, CDR1 SQVTM and CDR2 ANQGSEA. The CDR3 runs 14 residues. Germline trimming cut 6 bases from V and 8 bases from J; bases unmatched to any gene: 16.

The rearrangement links TRBV2 to TRBJ2-1; 11 nucleotides align to TRBD2. In germline, CDR1 is SNHLY, CDR2 FYNNEI. With 4 bases clipped from V and 14 bases from J, the junction kept 7 bases outside the gene matches. The CDR3 runs 13 residues. This chain's CDR3 is CASSGDSGRGEFF. Here the CDR3 DNA reads TGTGCCAGCAGTGGGGATAGCGGGAGGGGAGAGTTCTTC.

CDR3 DNA sequence: TGTGCCAGCAGCCCCACCGGGGGTGGCTATGGCTACACCTTC. As protein: CASSPTGGGYGYTF. The chain recombines TRBV27 with TRBJ1-2; a possible D gene is TRBD1 (5 bases). The germline V gene has CDR1 MNHEY and CDR2 SMNVEV (reference sequence). The CDR3 has 14 amino acids. The germline V and J ends were trimmed by 6 bases and 4 bases, with 15 bases remaining between them.

The V call is TRBV11-2, the J call TRBJ1-6; TRBD1 agrees at 8 bases. The CDR3 covers 13 residues. Germline lookup yields CDR1 SGHAT and CDR2 FQNNGV. V gave up 2 bases and J gave up 9 bases; unmatched junction bases: 0. CDR3 sequence: CASSLTGGSPLHF. The CDR3 DNA reads TGTGCCAGCAGCTTAACAGGGGGTTCACCCCTCCACTTT.

This clonotype showed up just a few times. CDR3 in amino acids: CASSVPDAGETQYF. CDR3 sequence (DNA): TGTGCCAGCAGCGTACCAGACGCAGGGGAAACGCAGTATTTT. This chain uses TRBV9 with TRBJ2-3, with D tentatively TRBD1 (6 bases). Germline-derived CDR1 and CDR2 are SGDLS and YYNGEE. This CDR3 comprises 14 residues. The germline V and J ends were trimmed by 1 base and 9 bases, with 15 bases remaining between them.